This T cell receptor beta chain was captured in a study of tumor-infiltrating lymphocytes in primary liver carcinoma. Overall study: The patients, men and women alike, were aged 30 to 69 years. Study results and limitations: In tumor-adjacent and tumor-blood pairs, overlap was lower than in tumor region pairs.

Bulk tissue was left unsorted, and RNA and DNA were co-extracted from about 20-30 mg of it. The patients lived with chronic HBV infection and had not yet received any treatment. CDR3 length equals 16 residues. From germline, CDR1 is MGHRA and CDR2 YSYEKL. A primer matching the constant region was used to make TCR beta cDNA from around 550 ng of total RNA. Each TCR beta library was derived from three nested multiplex PCR rounds that employed slightly modified ARM-PCR. Running around 9 cycles apiece, the first two PCR rounds relied on TRBV1-TRBV30 forward primers together with a C-beta reverse primer. TCRdb reanalysed the multiplex PCR reads using MiXCR and keeps one entry per CDR3 protein. The table has about 66,000 distinct CDR3 sequences, over 60% seen once. Notes on this clonotype: The antigen remains unidentified. One end of the junction does not line up with germline, which may come from a read error.

Sequencing input: liver tumor tissue from sampling region 4. The subset: tumor region T4, right-lateral pole. This receptor was identified in a man aged 40-49 years with primary liver carcinoma and hepatitis B virus infection. The chain joins TRBV4-1 to TRBJ2-2, with TRBD1 matching over 9 bases. The CDR3 here is CASNNLDRGLTGELFF. The CDR3 region has the DNA TGTGCCAGCAACAATCTTGACAGGGGGTTAACCGGGGAGCTGTTTTTT.